Sequencing of this T cell receptor beta chain was carried out in a study of CD8 T cells in Susac syndrome. Random-hexamer reverse transcription was applied to roughly 0.5 to 1 ug RNA. By means of immunoSEQ multiplex PCR, TCR beta CDR3 spanning 54 Vbeta and 13 Jbeta underwent amplification. One entry per CDR3 protein, called by TCRdb with MiXCR from the immunoSEQ multiplex PCR reads. Of about 300,000 distinct CDR3 sequences listed, roughly 90% are singletons. TCR beta from blood CD8+ and CD4+ T cells was sequenced. In the multiple sclerosis control group, patients were treatment-naive and had stable or active relapsing-remitting disease. TEMRA cells were enriched by FACS, and CD4+ and CD8+ T cells were negatively isolated. Germline V gene sequence: CDR1 DFQATT, CDR2 SNEGSKA (reference sequence). This CDR3 spans 13 amino acids.

This receptor was taken from a human donor with multiple sclerosis. The V and J genes are TRBV20-1 and TRBJ2-1; 8 bases agree with TRBD2. The material sequenced was CD8+ T cells from PBMCs. The CDR3 nucleotides read TGCACTTCTCTGGCGGGGGGATACAATGAGCAGTTCTTC. Encoded protein: CTSLAGGYNEQFF.